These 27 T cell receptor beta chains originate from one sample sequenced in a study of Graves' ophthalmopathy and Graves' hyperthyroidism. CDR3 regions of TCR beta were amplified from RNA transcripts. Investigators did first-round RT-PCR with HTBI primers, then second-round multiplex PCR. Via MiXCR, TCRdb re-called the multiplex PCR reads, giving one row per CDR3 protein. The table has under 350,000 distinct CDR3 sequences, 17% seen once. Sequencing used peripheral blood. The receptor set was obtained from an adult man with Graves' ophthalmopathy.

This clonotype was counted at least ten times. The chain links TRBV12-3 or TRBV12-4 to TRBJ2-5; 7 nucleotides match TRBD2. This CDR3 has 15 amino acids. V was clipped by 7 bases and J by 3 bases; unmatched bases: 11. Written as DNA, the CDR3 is TGTGCCAGCACCTCCCTCGGGGGGATAGAAGAGACCCAGTACTTC. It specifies CASTSLGGIEETQYF.

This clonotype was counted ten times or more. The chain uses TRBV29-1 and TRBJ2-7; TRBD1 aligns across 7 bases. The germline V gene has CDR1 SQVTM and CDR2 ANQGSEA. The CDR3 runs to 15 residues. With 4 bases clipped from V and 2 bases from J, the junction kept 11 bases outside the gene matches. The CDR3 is CSVAVFGTVPYEQYF. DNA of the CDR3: TGCAGCGTTGCGGTTTTTGGGACAGTCCCCTACGAGCAGTACTTC.

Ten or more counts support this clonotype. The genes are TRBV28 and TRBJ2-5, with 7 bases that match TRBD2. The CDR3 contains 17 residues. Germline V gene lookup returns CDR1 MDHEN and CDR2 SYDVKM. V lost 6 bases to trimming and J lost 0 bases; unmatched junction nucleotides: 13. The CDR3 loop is CASSLPSTSMNQETQYF. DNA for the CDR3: TGTGCCAGCAGCTTACCCTCGACTAGCATGAACCAAGAGACCCAGTACTTC.

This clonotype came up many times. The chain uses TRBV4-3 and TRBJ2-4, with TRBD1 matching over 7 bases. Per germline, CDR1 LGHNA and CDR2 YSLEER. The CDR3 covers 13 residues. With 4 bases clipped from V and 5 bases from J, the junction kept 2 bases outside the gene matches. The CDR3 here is CASSPGQQNIQYF. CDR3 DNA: TGCGCCAGCAGCCCGGGACAGCAAAACATTCAGTACTTC.

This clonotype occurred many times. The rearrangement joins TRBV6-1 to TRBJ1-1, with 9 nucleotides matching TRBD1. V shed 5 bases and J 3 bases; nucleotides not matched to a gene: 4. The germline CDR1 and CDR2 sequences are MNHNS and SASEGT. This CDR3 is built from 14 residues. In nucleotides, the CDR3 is TGTGCCAGCAGTAAGACAGGGGGGGACACTGAAGCTTTCTTT. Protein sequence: CASSKTGGDTEAFF.

In DNA form, the CDR3 reads TGTGCCAGCACCGCCGAAGGGGCCTACGCGAACACCGGGGAGCTGTTTTTT. Amino acids: CASTAEGAYANTGELFF. The rearrangement joins TRBV11-1 to TRBJ2-2, with a possible D match to TRBD1 (5 bases). Trimming removed 7 bases at V and 0 bases at J, with 18 bases between. The CDR3 has 17 residues. CDR1 SGHAT and CDR2 FQDESV come from the germline V gene (reference sequence).

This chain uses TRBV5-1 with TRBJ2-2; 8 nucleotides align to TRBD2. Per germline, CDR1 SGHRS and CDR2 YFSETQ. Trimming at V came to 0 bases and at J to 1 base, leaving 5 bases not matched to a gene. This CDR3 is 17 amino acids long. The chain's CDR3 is CASSLAIAGWNTGELFF. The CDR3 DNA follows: TGCGCCAGCAGCTTGGCAATAGCGGGATGGAACACCGGGGAGCTGTTTTTT.

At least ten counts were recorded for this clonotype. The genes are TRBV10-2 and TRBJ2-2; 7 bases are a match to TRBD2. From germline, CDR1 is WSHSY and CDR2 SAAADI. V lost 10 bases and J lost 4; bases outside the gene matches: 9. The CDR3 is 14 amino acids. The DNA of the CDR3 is TGCGCCACCCTTAGGGGAGGGTTCACCGGGGAGCTGTTTTTT. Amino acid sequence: CATLRGGFTGELFF.

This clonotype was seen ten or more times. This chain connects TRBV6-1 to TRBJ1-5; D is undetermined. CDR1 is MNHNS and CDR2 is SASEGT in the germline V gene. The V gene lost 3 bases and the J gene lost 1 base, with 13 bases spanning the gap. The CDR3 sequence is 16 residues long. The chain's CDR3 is CASSDDAGSSNQPQHF. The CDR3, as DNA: TGTGCCAGCAGTGATGATGCGGGGTCGAGCAATCAGCCCCAGCATTTT.

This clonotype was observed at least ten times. The CDR3 region is CASSLAGNNSPLHF. CDR3 in DNA: TGCGCCAGCAGCTTGGCTGGAAATAATTCACCCCTCCACTTT. The chain couples TRBV5-1 to TRBJ1-6; D not resolved. Germline V gene sequence: CDR1 SGHRS, CDR2 YFSETQ. The CDR3 is made up of 14 amino acids. Trimming removed 0 bases from V and 5 bases from J, with 6 bases in between.

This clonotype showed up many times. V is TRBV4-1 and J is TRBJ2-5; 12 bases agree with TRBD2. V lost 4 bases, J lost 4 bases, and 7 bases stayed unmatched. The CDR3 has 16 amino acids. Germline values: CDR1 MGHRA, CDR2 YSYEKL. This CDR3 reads CASSPLASGGVETQYF. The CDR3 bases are TGCGCCAGCAGCCCCCTGGCTAGCGGGGGGGTAGAGACCCAGTACTTC.

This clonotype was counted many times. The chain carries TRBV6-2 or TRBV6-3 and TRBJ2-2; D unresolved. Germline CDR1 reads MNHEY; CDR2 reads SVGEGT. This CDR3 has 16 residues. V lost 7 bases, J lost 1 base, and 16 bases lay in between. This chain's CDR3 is CASTSRSPQNTGELFF. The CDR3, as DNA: TGTGCCAGCACCTCCCGGAGCCCTCAGAACACCGGGGAGCTGTTTTTT.

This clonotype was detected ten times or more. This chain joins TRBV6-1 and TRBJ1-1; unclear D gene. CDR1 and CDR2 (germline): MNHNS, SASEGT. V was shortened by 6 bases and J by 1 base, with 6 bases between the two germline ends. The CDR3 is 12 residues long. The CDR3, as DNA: TGTGCCAGCAGAATACAGAACACTGAAGCTTTCTTT. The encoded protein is CASRIQNTEAFF.

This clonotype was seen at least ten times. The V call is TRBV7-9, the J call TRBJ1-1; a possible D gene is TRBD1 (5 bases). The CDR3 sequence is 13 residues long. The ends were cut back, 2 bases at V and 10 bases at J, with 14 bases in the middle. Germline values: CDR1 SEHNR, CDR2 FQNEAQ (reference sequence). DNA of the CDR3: TGTGCCAGCAGCTTAAGGGACGGGGCAGGAGCTTTCTTT. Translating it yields CASSLRDGAGAFF.

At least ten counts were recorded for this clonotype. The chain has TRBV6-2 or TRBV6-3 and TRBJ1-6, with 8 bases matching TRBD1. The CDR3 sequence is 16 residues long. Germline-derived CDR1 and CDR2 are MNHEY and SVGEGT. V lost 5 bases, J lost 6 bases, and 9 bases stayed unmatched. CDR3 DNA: TGTGCCAGCAGTCGGCGGGGGACAGGAGTTAATTCACCCCTCCACTTT. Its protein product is CASSRRGTGVNSPLHF.

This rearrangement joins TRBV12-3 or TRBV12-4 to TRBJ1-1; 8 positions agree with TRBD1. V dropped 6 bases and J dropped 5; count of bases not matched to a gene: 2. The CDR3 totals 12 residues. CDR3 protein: CASRGQGTEAFF. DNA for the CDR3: TGTGCCAGCAGAGGACAGGGTACTGAAGCTTTCTTT.

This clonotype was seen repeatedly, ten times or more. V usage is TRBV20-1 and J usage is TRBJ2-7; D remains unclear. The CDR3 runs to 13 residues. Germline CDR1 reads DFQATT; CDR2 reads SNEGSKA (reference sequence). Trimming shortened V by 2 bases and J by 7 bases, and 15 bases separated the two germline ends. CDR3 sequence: CSARLPPWEEQYF. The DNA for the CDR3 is TGCAGTGCTAGATTGCCCCCCTGGGAAGAGCAGTACTTC.

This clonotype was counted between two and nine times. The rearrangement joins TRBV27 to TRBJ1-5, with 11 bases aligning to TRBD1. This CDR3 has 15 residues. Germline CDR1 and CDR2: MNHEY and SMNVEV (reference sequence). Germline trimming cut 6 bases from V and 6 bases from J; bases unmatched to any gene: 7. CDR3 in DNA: TGTGCCAGCAGCCGGGGGGACAGGGGGAGTCAGCCCCAGCATTTT. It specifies CASSRGDRGSQPQHF.

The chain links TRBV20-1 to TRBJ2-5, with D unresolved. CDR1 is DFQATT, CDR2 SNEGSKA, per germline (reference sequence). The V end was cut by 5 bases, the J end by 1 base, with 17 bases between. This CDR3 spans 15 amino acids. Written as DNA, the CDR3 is TGCAGTGCTTACCGCGTGGGATTCTCCCAAGAGACCCAGTACTTC. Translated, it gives CSAYRVGFSQETQYF.

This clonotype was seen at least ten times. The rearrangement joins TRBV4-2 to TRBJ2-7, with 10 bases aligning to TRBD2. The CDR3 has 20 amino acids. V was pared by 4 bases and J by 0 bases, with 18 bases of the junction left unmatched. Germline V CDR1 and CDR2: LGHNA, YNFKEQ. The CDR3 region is CASSPYPVFGGTSVSYEQYF. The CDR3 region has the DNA TGTGCCAGCAGCCCGTACCCAGTATTCGGTGGGACTAGCGTCTCCTACGAGCAGTACTTC.

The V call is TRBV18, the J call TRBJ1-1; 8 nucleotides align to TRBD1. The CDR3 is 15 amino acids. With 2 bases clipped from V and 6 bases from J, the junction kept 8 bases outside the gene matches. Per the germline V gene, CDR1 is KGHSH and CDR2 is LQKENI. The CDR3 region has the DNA TGTGCCAGCTCACCAAAATGGACAGGGTGGGCTGAAGCTTTCTTT. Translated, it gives CASSPKWTGWAEAFF. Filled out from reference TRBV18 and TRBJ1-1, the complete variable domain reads NAGVMQNPRHLVRRRGQEARLRCSPMKGHSHVYWYRQLPEEGLKFMVYLQKENIIDESGMPKERFSAEFPKEGPSILRIQQVVRGDSAAYFCASSPKWTGWAEAFFGQGTRLTVV.

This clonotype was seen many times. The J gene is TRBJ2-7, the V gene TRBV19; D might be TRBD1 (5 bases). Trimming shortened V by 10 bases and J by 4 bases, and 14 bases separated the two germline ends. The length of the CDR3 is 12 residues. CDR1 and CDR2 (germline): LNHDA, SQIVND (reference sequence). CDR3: CATQGERYEQYF. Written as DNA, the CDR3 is TGTGCCACCCAGGGTGAACGGTACGAGCAGTACTTC.

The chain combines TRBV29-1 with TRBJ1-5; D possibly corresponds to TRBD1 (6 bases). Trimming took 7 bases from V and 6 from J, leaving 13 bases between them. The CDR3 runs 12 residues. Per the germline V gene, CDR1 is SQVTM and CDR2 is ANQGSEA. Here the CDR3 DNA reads TGCAGCGGCGGACAGTTAGGTCAGCCCCAGCATTTT. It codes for CSGGQLGQPQHF.

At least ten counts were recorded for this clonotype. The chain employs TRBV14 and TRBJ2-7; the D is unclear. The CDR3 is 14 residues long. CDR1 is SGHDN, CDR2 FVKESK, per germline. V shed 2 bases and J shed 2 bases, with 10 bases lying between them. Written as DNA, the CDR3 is TGTGCCAGCAGCCAAACCGGGCCAGCCTACGAGCAGTACTTC. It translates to CASSQTGPAYEQYF. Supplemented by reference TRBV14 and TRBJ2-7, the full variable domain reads EAGVTQFPSHSVIEKGQTVTLRCDPISGHDNLYWYRRVMGKEIKFLLHFVKESKQDESGMPNNRFLAERTGGTYSTLKVQPAELEDSGVYFCASSQTGPAYEQYFGPGTRLTVT.

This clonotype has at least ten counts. In DNA, the CDR3 is TGTGCCCGGGCTAGCGGGGGGGATAAGAGATCCCAGTACTTC. This encodes CARASGGDKRSQYF. The rearrangement uses TRBV30 and TRBJ2-5; 12 bases map to TRBD2. This CDR3 spans 14 amino acids. V gave up 8 bases and J gave up 9 bases; unmatched junction bases: 13. The germline CDR1 and CDR2 sequences are GTSNPN and SVGIG (reference sequence). Filled out from reference TRBV30 and TRBJ2-5, the complete variable domain reads SQTIHQWPATLVQPVGSPLSLECTVEGTSNPNLYWYRQAAGRGLQLLFYSVGIGQISSEVPQNLSASRPQDRQFILSSKKLLLSDSGFYLCARASGGDKRSQYFGPGTRLLVL.

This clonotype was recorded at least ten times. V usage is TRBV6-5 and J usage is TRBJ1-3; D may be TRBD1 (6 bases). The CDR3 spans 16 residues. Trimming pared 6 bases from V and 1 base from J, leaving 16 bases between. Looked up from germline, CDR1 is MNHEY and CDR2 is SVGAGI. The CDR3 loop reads CASSTLRGVSGNTIYF. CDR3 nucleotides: TGTGCCAGCAGCACTCTGAGGGGGGTGTCTGGAAACACCATATATTTT.

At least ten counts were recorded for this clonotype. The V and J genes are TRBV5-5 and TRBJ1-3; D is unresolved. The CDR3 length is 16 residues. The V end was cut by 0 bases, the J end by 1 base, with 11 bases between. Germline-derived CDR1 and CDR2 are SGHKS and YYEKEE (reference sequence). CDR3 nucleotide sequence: TGTGCCAGCAGCTTGGCGTCCGGTCCGTCTGGAAACACCATATATTTT. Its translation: CASSLASGPSGNTIYF.